A selection of T cell receptor beta chains follows, all from one sample in a study of somatic mutations in cytotoxic T cells in rheumatoid arthritis. Some clones are missing from TCRdb's copy, which holds only in-frame ones; the method was immunoSEQ multiplex PCR. The repertoire holds roughly 20,000 clones, with over 60% as singletons. Sequencing input: CD8+ T cells sorted from blood. The receptors come from an adult with rheumatoid arthritis. Each CDR3 is given with its conserved first and last residue. D genes are given only for firm matches. Clone size is not always given. Where it is, it says once, few, many or a class for expanded clones.

v_call: TRBV7-8; clone_size: NA; j_call: TRBJ1-5; cdr3_length: 15; d_call: TRBD1; cdr3_nt: TGTGCCAGCAGCGCGGGGGGACAGTATGAGCAGCCCCAGCATTTT; cdr3_aa: CASSAGGQYEQPQHF
v_call: TRBV21-1; clone_size: NA; j_call: TRBJ1-4; cdr3_length: 14; d_call: NA; cdr3_nt: TGTGCCAGCAGCAAAGGGCGGCTGGAAGAAAAACTGTTTTTT; cdr3_aa: CASSKGRLEEKLFF
v_call: TRBV6-6; clone_size: NA; j_call: TRBJ2-1; cdr3_length: 14; d_call: NA; cdr3_nt: TGTGCCAGTTCGTGGGCAAGCTCCTACAATGAGCAGTTCTTC; cdr3_aa: CASSWASSYNEQFF
v_call: TRBV19; clone_size: NA; j_call: TRBJ2-6; cdr3_length: 20; d_call: NA; cdr3_nt: TGTGCCAGTAGTATATTTTCAACAGGACGATTCATCTCTGGGGCCAACGTCCTGACTTTC; cdr3_aa: CASSIFSTGRFISGANVLTF
v_call: TRBV6-6; clone_size: NA; j_call: TRBJ2-1; cdr3_length: 16; d_call: TRBD2; cdr3_nt: TGTGCCAGCAGCCCTAGCGGGGGGTTTTCCTACAATGAGCAGTTCTTC; cdr3_aa: CASSPSGGFSYNEQFF
v_call: TRBV7-6; clone_size: once; j_call: TRBJ2-3; cdr3_length: 15; d_call: TRBD1; cdr3_nt: TGTGCCAGCAGTCGCGGACAGGGAAGCACAGATACGCAGTATTTT; cdr3_aa: CASSRGQGSTDTQYF
v_call: TRBV7-9; clone_size: NA; j_call: TRBJ2-3; cdr3_length: 13; d_call: NA; cdr3_nt: TGTGCCAGCAGACTACCAAGCACAGATACGCAGTATTTT; cdr3_aa: CASRLPSTDTQYF
v_call: TRBV19; clone_size: NA; j_call: TRBJ2-1; cdr3_length: 15; d_call: NA; cdr3_nt: TGTGCCAGTAGTATGTCAGGATTAGGGTACAATGAGCAGTTCTTC; cdr3_aa: CASSMSGLGYNEQFF
v_call: TRBV4-2; clone_size: NA; j_call: TRBJ2-1; cdr3_length: 12; d_call: NA; cdr3_nt: TGTGCCAGCAGCAAGGACTGGGATGAGCAGTTCTTC; cdr3_aa: CASSKDWDEQFF
v_call: TRBV7-9; clone_size: NA; j_call: TRBJ2-7; cdr3_length: 13; d_call: NA; cdr3_nt: TGTGCCAGCAGCCCCGGGGGGCTCGACGAGCAGTACTTC; cdr3_aa: CASSPGGLDEQYF
v_call: TRBV27; clone_size: NA; j_call: TRBJ1-5; cdr3_length: 14; d_call: NA; cdr3_nt: TGTGCCAGCAGTCCCTTAGGGGCCGATCAGCCCCAGCATTTT; cdr3_aa: CASSPLGADQPQHF
v_call: TRBV7-9; clone_size: NA; j_call: TRBJ2-1; cdr3_length: 16; d_call: NA; cdr3_nt: TGTGCCAGCAGCTCTTCGTTGGGTCTTCGGTTTAATGAGCAGTTCTTC; cdr3_aa: CASSSSLGLRFNEQFF
v_call: TRBV13; clone_size: NA; j_call: TRBJ2-7; cdr3_length: 16; d_call: NA; cdr3_nt: TGTGCCAGCAGCTTAGAAGGTGCAGGGCTCTCCTACGAGCAGTACTTC; cdr3_aa: CASSLEGAGLSYEQYF
v_call: TRBV6-1; clone_size: NA; j_call: TRBJ2-7; cdr3_length: 16; d_call: NA; cdr3_nt: TGTGCCAGCAGTGAAATTGGGACGGGGGCTCCCTACGAGCAGTACTTC; cdr3_aa: CASSEIGTGAPYEQYF
v_call: TRBV25-1; clone_size: NA; j_call: TRBJ1-4; cdr3_length: 12; d_call: TRBD1; cdr3_nt: TGTGCCAGTGGGACAGCTAATGAAAAACTGTTTTTT; cdr3_aa: CASGTANEKLFF
v_call: TRBV19; clone_size: NA; j_call: TRBJ1-2; cdr3_length: 13; d_call: NA; cdr3_nt: TGTGCCAGTAGTCCGATCGAGGGTCCTGGCTACACCTTC; cdr3_aa: CASSPIEGPGYTF